This TCR beta chain stems from a study of T cell responses to AZD1222 COVID-19 vaccine. Study-level results: Of spike-specific TCRs, nearly half reportedly target regions left unmutated in variants. Donors skewed white British and female; clonal diversity was possibly underestimated. Just a handful of AZD1222 recipients were seropositive at baseline.

Trimming pared 0 bases from V and 1 base from J, leaving 6 bases between. Germline V gene data show CDR1 as LGHNA and CDR2 as YNFKEQ. The CDR3 has 14 amino acids. With respect to this clone: The antigen is unknown.

The repertoire was sequenced with immunoSEQ multiplex PCR; TCRdb's copy has only in-frame clones and lacks some. The sample records fewer than 50,000 clones, about 92% being singletons. The receptor's source is an adult who received the AZD1222 COVID-19 vaccine. The specimen was peripheral blood, collected 28 days after the second AZD1222 dose. This sequence joins TRBV4-2 and TRBJ1-1; D is unresolved. CDR3 residues: CASSQDDGNTEAFF. For the CDR3, the DNA is TGTGCCAGCAGCCAAGATGACGGGAACACTGAAGCTTTCTTT.